Listed here is a single TCR beta chain. V shed 6 bases and J shed 5 bases, with 19 bases lying between them. Germline CDR1 reads MNHEY; CDR2 reads SVGAGI. This CDR3 comprises 15 residues. The data stem from a study of OX40 agonist ivuxolimab in advanced cancers. Profiled with immunoSEQ multiplex PCR; TCRdb holds only in-frame clones, not every one. The data show more than 20,000 clones, about nine tenths seen once. The rearrangement links TRBV6-5 to TRBJ2-5, with D possibly matching TRBD2 (6 bases). The specimen comprised CD4+ or CD8+ T cells sorted from blood, sampled in a trial of the OX40 agonist ivuxolimab. The sequence came from an adult with an advanced solid tumor such as melanoma, head and neck, liver or kidney cancer. The CDR3 reads CASSATPSALETQYF. In nucleotides, the CDR3 is TGTGCCAGCAGCGCAACCCCTAGCGCTCTGGAGACCCAGTACTTC.